This entry lists 29 T cell receptor beta chains sequenced from one sample in a study of cytomegalovirus exposure and HLA in healthy donors. 13 Jbeta primers and 60 Vbeta primers were used for the PCR. Measured with immunoSEQ multiplex PCR; TCRdb has only the in-frame clones, and not every one. Among 150,000 to 200,000 clones, about 81% were seen once, and the ten largest hold around 2.1%. The sample taken for sequencing was PBMCs. These receptors were collected from a woman in her late teens or twenties in good health and CMV-seropositive.

This clone was seen only once. This chain joins TRBV21-1 and TRBJ2-2; TRBD1, the table's D call, was not compared with the DNA. TRBV21-1 is reported as a pseudogene. The CDR3 loop spans 18 amino acids. CDR3: CASSKEGREWANTGELFF. The CDR3 DNA reads TGTGCCAGCAGCAAAGAGGGCAGGGAATGGGCTAACACCGGGGAGCTGTTTTTT.

This clone was detected only a few times. The chain is built from TRBV30 and TRBJ1-1, with D tentatively TRBD1 (5 bases). Germline-derived CDR1 and CDR2 are GTSNPN and SVGIG (reference sequence). The CDR3 sequence is 12 residues long. Trimming pared 5 bases from V and 6 bases from J, leaving 13 bases between. The CDR3 loop reads CAWGGGFAEAFF. The CDR3, as DNA: TGTGCCTGGGGCGGGGGGTTCGCTGAAGCTTTCTTT.

CDR3 in amino acids: CASSSMGQAYEQYF. The CDR3 nucleotides are TGTGCCAGCAGCTCGATGGGACAGGCCTACGAGCAGTACTTC. This sequence joins TRBV5-4 and TRBJ2-7, with 8 bases that match TRBD1. Germline trimming cut 3 bases from V and 2 bases from J; bases unmatched to any gene: 4. Germline assignment: CDR1 SGHNT and CDR2 YYREEE (reference sequence). There are 14 residues in the CDR3.

This chain uses TRBV7-9 with TRBJ2-3; D uncertain. Germline values: CDR1 SEHNR, CDR2 FQNEAQ (reference sequence). The CDR3 runs 14 residues. V was trimmed by 2 bases and J by 1 base, leaving 7 bases between them. The CDR3 sequence: CASSLPRGTDTQYF. The CDR3 DNA follows: TGTGCCAGCAGCTTACCCCGTGGCACAGATACGCAGTATTTT.

The chain employs TRBV5-1 and TRBJ1-4, with D perhaps matching TRBD1 (6 bases). This CDR3 spans 14 amino acids. V lost 2 bases to trimming and J lost 5 bases, with 10 bases between them. In germline, CDR1 is SGHRS, CDR2 YFSETQ. CDR3 sequence (DNA): TGCGCCAGCAGCTTCCAGGGGATGAATGAAAAACTGTTTTTT. Translation: CASSFQGMNEKLFF.

The V call is TRBV5-1, the J call TRBJ2-1, with 12 bases lining up with TRBD2. This CDR3 has 16 residues. Germline V gives CDR1 SGHRS, CDR2 YFSETQ. The junction had 8 bases not matched to a gene; V was cut back by 4 bases and J by 6 bases. CDR3 sequence reads: CASSARASGGVNEQFF. The CDR3 DNA reads TGCGCCAGCAGCGCGAGGGCTAGCGGGGGGGTCAATGAGCAGTTCTTC.

V is TRBV9 and J is TRBJ2-2, with TRBD1 as a possible D gene (7 bases). Trimming left V 3 bases short and J 4 bases short, with 16 bases between. Germline values: CDR1 SGDLS, CDR2 YYNGEE. The CDR3 is made up of 16 amino acids. CDR3 in DNA: TGTGCCAGCAGCGCTAAGGAGGGGGCCTTCACCGGGGAGCTGTTTTTT. Its translation: CASSAKEGAFTGELFF.

This chain connects TRBV7-2 to TRBJ2-3; no definite D call. Germline assignment: CDR1 SGHTA and CDR2 FQGNSA. This CDR3 region has 15 residues. Trimming took 1 base from V and 3 from J, leaving 11 bases between them. As DNA, the CDR3 is TGTGCCAGCAGCTTAGAATCTAGTGTGACAGATACGCAGTATTTT. Translation gives CASSLESSVTDTQYF. The full variable domain, rest sourced from reference TRBV7-2 and TRBJ2-3, is GAGVSQSPSNKVTEKGKDVELRCDPISGHTALYWYRQSLGQGLEFLIYFQGNSAPDKSGLPSDRFSAERTGGSVSTLTIQRTQQEDSAVYLCASSLESSVTDTQYFGPGTRLTVL.

The chain links TRBV5-6 to TRBJ1-5; no clear D. The V and J ends lost 1 base and 5 bases respectively, with 16 bases between them. The CDR3 has 16 amino acids. Per germline, CDR1 SGHDT and CDR2 YYEEEE. The CDR3 coding sequence is TGTGCCAGCAGCTTGAAGAGAGGGTATACGGATCAGCCCCAGCATTTT. It yields the protein CASSLKRGYTDQPQHF.

Of note for this clone: The same CDR3 is also encoded by other DNA sequences in this sample. The genes are TRBV4-3 and TRBJ2-3; unclear D gene. V shed 4 bases and J shed 0 bases, with 11 bases lying between them. Germline V gene sequence: CDR1 LGHNA, CDR2 YSLEER. The CDR3 sequence is 15 residues long. CDR3 region: CASSRDSSSTDTQYF. DNA for the CDR3: TGCGCCAGCAGCCGAGACTCGTCTAGCACAGATACGCAGTATTTT.

The chain employs TRBV7-2 and TRBJ2-3; maybe TRBD2 (5 bases). Trimming stripped 0 bases from V and 2 bases from J, with 9 bases between. Germline-derived CDR1 and CDR2 are SGHTA and FQGNSA. This CDR3 comprises 15 residues. CDR3 sequence: CASSLARVVTDTQYF. CDR3 sequence (DNA): TGTGCCAGCAGCTTAGCGCGGGTGGTCACAGATACGCAGTATTTT.

The chain recombines TRBV5-3 with TRBJ2-7; 7 bases line up with TRBD2. TRBV5-3 is sorted into the ORF group, with uncertain function. The CDR3 is 15 residues long. The V and J ends lost 5 bases and 7 bases, in that order; junction bases with no gene match: 15. In nucleotides, the CDR3 is TGTGCCAGAAGTTCAGAGGATGCGGGGGTTGGGGAGCAGTACGTC. It codes for CARSSEDAGVGEQYV.

The J gene is TRBJ2-3, the V gene TRBV7-9; D is possibly TRBD2 (5 bases). Germline V lookup: CDR1 SEHNR, CDR2 FQNEAQ (reference sequence). There are 17 residues in the CDR3. The V end lost 1 base, the J end lost 3 bases, and 17 bases lay between the germline ends. The CDR3 loop reads CASSLGGPRSTTDTQYF. The CDR3 DNA reads TGTGCCAGCAGCTTAGGCGGGCCCCGTTCCACAACAGATACGCAGTATTTT.

This rearrangement joins TRBV6-5 to TRBJ2-4, with a weak D call TRBD2 (7 bases). Germline V gives CDR1 MNHEY, CDR2 SVGAGI. The CDR3 consists of 15 residues. Trimming took 5 bases from V and 8 from J, leaving 19 bases between them. CDR3 sequence reads: CASSTPIGGADIQYF. The CDR3 nucleotides are TGTGCCAGCAGTACGCCCATAGGGGGGGCTGACATTCAGTACTTC.

The CDR3: CASSYTTDNSPLHF. Here the CDR3 DNA reads TGCGCCAGCAGCTACACCACCGATAATTCACCCCTCCACTTT. The V gene is TRBV5-1, the J gene TRBJ1-6; D gene ambiguous. Germline CDR1 and CDR2: SGHRS and YFSETQ. V lost 3 bases to trimming and J lost 5 bases, with 9 bases between them. This CDR3 is 14 amino acids long.

This rearrangement joins TRBV5-5 to TRBJ2-3, with a weak D call TRBD2 (5 bases). Per the germline V gene, CDR1 is SGHKS and CDR2 is YYEKEE (reference sequence). The length of the CDR3 is 13 residues. Trimming stripped 2 bases from V and 6 bases from J, with 10 bases between. CDR3 nucleotides: TGTGCCAGCAGCTTCGAGGGAAGGGATACGCAGTATTTT. This codes for CASSFEGRDTQYF.

The chain uses TRBV6-1 and TRBJ2-6; D possibly corresponds to TRBD2 (7 bases). CDR3 length: 15 residues. The germline CDR1 and CDR2 sequences are MNHNS and SASEGT. V was trimmed by 3 bases and J by 15 bases, leaving 21 bases between them. The DNA of the CDR3 is TGTGCCAGCAGTGAGGGGGGGGCTGGGGGGCTCGGCCTGACTTTC. As protein: CASSEGGAGGLGLTF.

Remarks on this clone: The junction departs from the called germline gene at one end, perhaps through a read error. The V and J genes are TRBV10-2 and TRBJ1-6; D is unresolved. The CDR3 is 17 residues long. Germline V gives CDR1 WSHSY, CDR2 SAAADI. This chain's CDR3 is CASSESPADSYNSPPHF. The CDR3 DNA sequence: TGCGCCAGCAGTGAGTCGCCGGCAGACTCCTATAATTCACCCCCCCACTTT.

V and J are TRBV5-6 and TRBJ2-6; tentative D call: TRBD1 (6 bases). Trimming shortened V by 4 bases and J by 1 base, and 12 bases separated the two germline ends. Germline values: CDR1 SGHDT, CDR2 YYEEEE. This CDR3 has 16 residues. Here the CDR3 reads CASSPYRVSGANVLTF. The CDR3 DNA follows: TGTGCCAGCAGCCCTTACAGGGTATCTGGGGCCAACGTCCTGACTTTC.

This clone was seen more than once but under ten times. This chain joins TRBV9 and TRBJ2-1; 9 bases fit TRBD2. Germline-derived CDR1 and CDR2 are SGDLS and YYNGEE. V dropped 4 bases and J dropped 6; count of bases not matched to a gene: 8. The CDR3 is 15 amino acids. Here the CDR3 DNA reads TGTGCCAGCAGCCCTAGTGGGCGGGGGGGCAATGAGCAGTTCTTC. This encodes CASSPSGRGGNEQFF. The complete variable domain, with remaining parts taken from reference TRBV9 and TRBJ2-1, reads DSGVTQTPKHLITATGQRVTLRCSPRSGDLSVYWYQQSLDQGLQFLIQYYNGEERAKGNILERFSAQQFPDLHSELNLSSLELGDSALYFCASSPSGRGGNEQFFGPGTRLTVL.

This chain uses TRBV28 with TRBJ2-7; D perhaps matches TRBD1 (6 bases). CDR1 MDHEN and CDR2 SYDVKM come from the germline V gene. The CDR3 is 15 amino acids. The V gene lost 3 bases and the J gene lost 2 bases, with 14 bases spanning the gap. The CDR3 DNA sequence: TGTGCCAGCAGTTTTCGGGCAGGGGTAGCCTACGAGCAGTACTTC. Its translation is CASSFRAGVAYEQYF.

The gene calls are TRBV11-2 and TRBJ2-5; 8 bases are a match to TRBD2. CDR3 length: 16 residues. Germline CDR1 SGHAT, CDR2 FQNNGV. Trimming took 5 bases from V and 5 from J; bases not matched to a gene: 13. CDR3 in amino acids: CASSHREGDLGETQYF. CDR3 sequence (DNA): TGTGCCAGCAGCCACCGGGAGGGGGATCTGGGGGAGACCCAGTACTTC.

This clone has just a few counts. The chain joins TRBV25-1 to TRBJ1-1, with TRBD1 matching 7 bases. This CDR3 comprises 14 residues. V was pared by 1 base and J by 12 bases, with 11 bases of the junction left unmatched. Germline V gene sequence: CDR1 MGHDK, CDR2 SYGVNS. The CDR3 protein is CASSEFEPTGRTFF. CDR3 sequence (DNA): TGTGCCAGCAGTGAATTTGAACCGACAGGGCGGACTTTCTTT.

This sequence joins TRBV11-2 and TRBJ2-5; 8 bases map to TRBD2. The CDR3 runs to 15 residues. Germline V gene sequence: CDR1 SGHAT, CDR2 FQNNGV. V lost 5 bases to trimming and J lost 5 bases; unmatched junction nucleotides: 10. Written as DNA, the CDR3 is TGTGCCAGCAGCCGTGGTAGCGGGGAGGGGGAGACCCAGTACTTC. It encodes CASSRGSGEGETQYF. Complete variable domain (other parts from reference TRBV11-2 and TRBJ2-5): EAGVAQSPRYKIIEKRQSVAFWCNPISGHATLYWYQQILGQGPKLLIQFQNNGVVDDSQLPKDRFSAERLKGVDSTLKIQPAKLEDSAVYLCASSRGSGEGETQYFGPGTRLLVL.

This sequence joins TRBV19 and TRBJ1-6, with D tentatively TRBD1 (6 bases). V was cut by 9 bases and J by 5 bases, with 14 bases left in between. The germline gives CDR1 LNHDA, CDR2 SQIVND (reference sequence). This CDR3 region has 14 residues. DNA of the CDR3: TGTGCCAGCAGGACAGCTGCTGATAATTCACCCCTCCACTTT. Protein sequence: CASRTAADNSPLHF.

The CDR3 DNA follows: TGTGCCAGCAGCTTCCTTCCGGGACAAAGGGGCCTCGGGGAGCTGTTTTTT. Translated: CASSFLPGQRGLGELFF. The rearrangement uses TRBV5-4 and TRBJ2-2, with D possibly being TRBD1 (6 bases). The CDR3 sequence is 17 residues long. V lost 2 bases and J lost 7, with 21 bases in between. CDR1 and CDR2 (germline): SGHNT, YYREEE (reference sequence).

In its sample, this clone was seen a few times. CDR3: CASSTLGDQPQHF. The CDR3 DNA follows: TGTGCCAGTAGTACACTCGGAGATCAGCCCCAGCATTTT. The chain couples TRBV19 to TRBJ1-5; D gene unclear. With 4 bases removed from V and 5 bases from J, the gap between germline ends came to 9 bases. The CDR3 is made up of 13 amino acids. Germline values: CDR1 LNHDA, CDR2 SQIVND (reference sequence). Full variable domain (remainder filled in from reference TRBV19 and TRBJ1-5): DGGITQSPKYLFRKEGQNVTLSCEQNLNHDAMYWYRQDPGQGLRLIYYSQIVNDFQKGDIAEGYSVSREKKESFPLTVTSAQKNPTAFYLCASSTLGDQPQHFGDGTRLSIL.

The chain has TRBV4-2 and TRBJ2-3; TRBD2 aligns across 10 bases. The length of the CDR3 is 16 residues. After removal of 4 bases from V and 4 bases from J, the junction contained 8 bases not matched to a gene. CDR1 is LGHNA, CDR2 YNFKEQ, per germline. The CDR3 DNA is TGTGCCAGCAGCCCAAACCCAGCGGGGGGGCCAGATACGCAGTATTTT. Amino acid sequence: CASSPNPAGGPDTQYF.

The chain recombines TRBV4-1 with TRBJ2-3; 14 bases are a match to TRBD2. Germline assignment: CDR1 MGHRA and CDR2 YSYEKL. Germline trimming cut 1 base from V and 6 bases from J; bases unmatched to any gene: 3. This CDR3 spans 16 amino acids. CDR3 in amino acids: CASSQVTSGGGDTQYF. CDR3 coding DNA: TGCGCCAGCAGCCAAGTGACTAGCGGGGGGGGCGATACGCAGTATTTT.